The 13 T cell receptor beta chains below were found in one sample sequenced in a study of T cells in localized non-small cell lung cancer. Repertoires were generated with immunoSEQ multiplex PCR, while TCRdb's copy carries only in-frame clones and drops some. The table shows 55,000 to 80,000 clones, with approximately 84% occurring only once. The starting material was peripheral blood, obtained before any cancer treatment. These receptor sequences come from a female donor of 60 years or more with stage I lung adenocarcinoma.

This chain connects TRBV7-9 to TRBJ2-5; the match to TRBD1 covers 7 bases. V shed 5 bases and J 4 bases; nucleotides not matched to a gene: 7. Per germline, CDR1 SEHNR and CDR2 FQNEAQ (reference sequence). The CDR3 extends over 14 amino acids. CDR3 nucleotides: TGTGCCAGCAGCCGATCAGGGGGTCTAGAGACCCAGTACTTC. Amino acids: CASSRSGGLETQYF.

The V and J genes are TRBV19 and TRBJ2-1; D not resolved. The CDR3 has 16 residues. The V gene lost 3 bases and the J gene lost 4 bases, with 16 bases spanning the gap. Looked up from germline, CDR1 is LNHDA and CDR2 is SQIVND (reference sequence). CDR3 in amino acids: CASSIESQISYNEQFF. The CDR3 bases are TGTGCCAGTAGTATCGAATCCCAGATAAGTTACAATGAGCAGTTCTTC.

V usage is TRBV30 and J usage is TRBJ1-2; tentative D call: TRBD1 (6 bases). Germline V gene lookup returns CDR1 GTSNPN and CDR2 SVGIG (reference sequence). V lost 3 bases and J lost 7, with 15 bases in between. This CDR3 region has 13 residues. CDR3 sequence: CAWRTLGAGGYTF. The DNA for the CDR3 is TGTGCCTGGAGGACGCTGGGGGCGGGTGGCTACACCTTC. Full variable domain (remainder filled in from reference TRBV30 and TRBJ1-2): SQTIHQWPATLVQPVGSPLSLECTVEGTSNPNLYWYRQAAGRGLQLLFYSVGIGQISSEVPQNLSASRPQDRQFILSSKKLLLSDSGFYLCAWRTLGAGGYTFGSGTRLTVV.

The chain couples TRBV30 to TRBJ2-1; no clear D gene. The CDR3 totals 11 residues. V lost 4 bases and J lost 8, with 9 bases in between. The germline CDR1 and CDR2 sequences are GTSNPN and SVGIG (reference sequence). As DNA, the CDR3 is TGTGCCTGGAATCAGGTAGATGAGCAGTTCTTC. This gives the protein CAWNQVDEQFF.

CDR3 loop: CASRFFDSNYGYTF. CDR3 DNA: TGTGCCAGCAGGTTCTTCGACAGTAACTATGGCTACACCTTC. The V call is TRBV5-4, the J call TRBJ1-2; D is perhaps TRBD1 (5 bases). V lost 5 bases and J lost 1, with 12 bases in between. Germline values: CDR1 SGHNT, CDR2 YYREEE (reference sequence). The CDR3 runs to 14 residues. The whole variable domain, remainder taken from reference TRBV5-4 and TRBJ1-2, is ETGVTQSPTHLIKTRGQQVTLRCSSQSGHNTVSWYQQALGQGPQFIFQYYREEENGRGNFPPRFSGLQFPNYSSELNVNALELDDSALYLCASRFFDSNYGYTFGSGTRLTVV.

CDR3 nucleotide sequence: TGCGCCAGCAGCTTAGTCCCTTACAGGGTGGGGACTGAAGCTTTCTTT. Its translation: CASSLVPYRVGTEAFF. The chain carries TRBV5-1 and TRBJ1-1; tentatively, D is TRBD1 (6 bases). In germline, CDR1 is SGHRS, CDR2 YFSETQ. The germline V and J ends were trimmed by 2 bases and 5 bases, with 19 bases remaining between them. The CDR3 runs to 16 residues.

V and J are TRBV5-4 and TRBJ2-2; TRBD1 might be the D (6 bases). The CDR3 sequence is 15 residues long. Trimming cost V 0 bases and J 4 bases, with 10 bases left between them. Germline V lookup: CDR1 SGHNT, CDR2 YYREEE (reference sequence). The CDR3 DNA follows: TGTGCCAGCAGCTTGGGTGGGACAAGCACCGGGGAGCTGTTTTTT. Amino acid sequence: CASSLGGTSTGELFF.

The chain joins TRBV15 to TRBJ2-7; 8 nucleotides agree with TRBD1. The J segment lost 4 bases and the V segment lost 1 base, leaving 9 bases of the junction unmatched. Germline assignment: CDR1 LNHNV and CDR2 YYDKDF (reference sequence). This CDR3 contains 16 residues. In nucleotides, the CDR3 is TGTGCCACCAGCAGAGGGGGGAAGCAGGGGGCATACGAGCAGTACTTC. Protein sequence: CATSRGGKQGAYEQYF.

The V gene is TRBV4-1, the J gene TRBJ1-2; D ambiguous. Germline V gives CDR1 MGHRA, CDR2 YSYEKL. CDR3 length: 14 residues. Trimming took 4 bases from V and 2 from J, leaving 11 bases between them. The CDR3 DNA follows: TGCGCCAGCAGCCTTGAACCGAACAACTATGGCTACACCTTC. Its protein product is CASSLEPNNYGYTF.

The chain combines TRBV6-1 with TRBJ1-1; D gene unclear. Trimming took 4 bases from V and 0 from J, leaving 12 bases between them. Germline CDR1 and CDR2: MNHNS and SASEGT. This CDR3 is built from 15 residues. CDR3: CASSVRATMNTEAFF. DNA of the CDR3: TGTGCCAGCAGTGTCCGGGCGACTATGAACACTGAAGCTTTCTTT.

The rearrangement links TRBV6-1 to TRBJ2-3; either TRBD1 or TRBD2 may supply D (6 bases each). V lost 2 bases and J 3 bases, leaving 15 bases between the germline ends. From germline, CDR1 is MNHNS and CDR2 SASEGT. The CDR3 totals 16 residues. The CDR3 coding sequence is TGTGCCAGCAGTGAATGGTCCGGGGGCAGGACAGATACGCAGTATTTT. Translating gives CASSEWSGGRTDTQYF.

The DNA for the CDR3 is TGTGCCAGCAGCGTAGTTCCCCGGGAGGGATTGATGACTGAAGCTTTCTTT. Protein sequence: CASSVVPREGLMTEAFF. This sequence joins TRBV9 and TRBJ1-1; unclear D gene. V was trimmed by 0 bases and J by 5 bases, leaving 20 bases between them. The CDR3 spans 17 residues. Germline lookup yields CDR1 SGDLS and CDR2 YYNGEE.

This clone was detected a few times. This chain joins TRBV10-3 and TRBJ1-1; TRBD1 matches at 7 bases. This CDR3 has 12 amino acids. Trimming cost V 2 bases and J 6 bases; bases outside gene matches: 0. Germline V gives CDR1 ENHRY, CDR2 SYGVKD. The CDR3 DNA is TGTGCCATCAGTGAGACAGGGGCTGAAGCTTTCTTT. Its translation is CAISETGAEAFF.